This entry concerns a single T cell receptor (beta chain). This entry belongs to a study of blood T cell repertoires in COVID-19. Study-wide context: COVID-19 samples collected from the United States, Italy and Spain covered acute and convalescent phases. T cells, B-cell-depleted T cells, or PBMCs supplied cDNA or gDNA.

V dropped 2 bases and J dropped 3; count of bases not matched to a gene: 4. The germline CDR1 and CDR2 sequences are MNHNS and SASEGT. This CDR3 region has 14 residues. Sequencing was performed with immunoSEQ multiplex PCR; in TCRdb, only in-frame clones are kept and a portion is missing. The sample lists under 150,000 clones; 88% were seen once. This TCR was recovered from a human donor in a cohort sampled during active COVID-19. The rearrangement uses TRBV6-1 and TRBJ2-7; 7 bases are a match to TRBD1. Sequencing was performed on peripheral blood. CDR3 sequence (DNA): TGTGCCAGCAGTGAACCGTGGGACAGCTACGAGCAGTACTTC. It encodes CASSEPWDSYEQYF.